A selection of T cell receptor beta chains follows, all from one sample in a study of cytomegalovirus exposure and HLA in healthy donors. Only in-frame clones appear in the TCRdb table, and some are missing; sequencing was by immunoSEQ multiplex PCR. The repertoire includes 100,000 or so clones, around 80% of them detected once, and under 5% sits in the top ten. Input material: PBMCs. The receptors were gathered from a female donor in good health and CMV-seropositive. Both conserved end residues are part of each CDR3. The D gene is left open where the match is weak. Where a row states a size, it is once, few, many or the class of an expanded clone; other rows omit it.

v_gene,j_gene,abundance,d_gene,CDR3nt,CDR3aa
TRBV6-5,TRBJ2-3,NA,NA,TGTGCCAGCAGTTACGACGGGACAGATACGCAGTATTTT,CASSYDGTDTQYF
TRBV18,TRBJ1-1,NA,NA,TGTGCCAGCTCACCATCGGGGATGAACACTGAAGCTTTCTTT,CASSPSGMNTEAFF
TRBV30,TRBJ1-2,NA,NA,TGTGCCTGGAGGGGCGGAGGGCGCTACACCTTC,CAWRGGGRYTF
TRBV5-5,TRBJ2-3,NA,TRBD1,TGTGCCAGCAGCATATTATTCCGGGACAGGGTCCGCACAGATACGCAGTATTTT,CASSILFRDRVRTDTQYF
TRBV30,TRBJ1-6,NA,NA,TGTGCCTGGGGGCGAGGGACATCCCAGAATTCACCCCTCCACTTT,CAWGRGTSQNSPLHF
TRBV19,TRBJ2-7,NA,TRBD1,TGTGCCAGTAGTATAGGGACAGGGTTATCCTGCGAGCAGTACTTC,CASSIGTGLSCEQYF
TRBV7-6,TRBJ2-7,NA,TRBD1,TGTGCCAGCAGCGGGGGCACAGGGGGAAGTCGCGAGCAGTACTTC,CASSGGTGGSREQYF
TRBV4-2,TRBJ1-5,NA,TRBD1,TGTGCCAGCAGCCAGGCAGGGGGCGATCAGCCCCAGCATTTT,CASSQAGGDQPQHF
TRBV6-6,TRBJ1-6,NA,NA,TGTGCCAGCAGTTTTGGTACTTACCGGAATTCACCCCTCCACTTT,CASSFGTYRNSPLHF
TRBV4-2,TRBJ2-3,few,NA,TGTGCCAGCAGCCTTCTAGGCACAGATACGCAGTATTTT,CASSLLGTDTQYF
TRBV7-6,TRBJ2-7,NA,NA,TGTGCCAGCAGCGTCCGGGTCGAGGGCTACGAGCAGTACTTC,CASSVRVEGYEQYF
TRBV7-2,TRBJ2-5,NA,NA,TGTGCCAGCAGCCCGACGACGGGATCGAGAAAGACCCAGTACTTC,CASSPTTGSRKTQYF
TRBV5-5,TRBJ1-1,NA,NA,TGTGCCAGCACCCGTGGGGGGAAGGGACTCGGGGCTGAAGCTTTCTTT,CASTRGGKGLGAEAFF
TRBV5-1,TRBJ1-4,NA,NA,TGCGCCAGCAGCTTGACCTCCTTGACAGAAAAACTGTTTTTT,CASSLTSLTEKLFF
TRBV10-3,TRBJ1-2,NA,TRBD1,TGTGCCATCAGTGAGTCGGGACAGGGATTGTCTTATGGCTACACCTTC,CAISESGQGLSYGYTF
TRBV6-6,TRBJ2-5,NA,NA,TGTGCCAGCAGTTACTTCGGCCGGGGGAGAGAGACCCAGTACTTC,CASSYFGRGRETQYF
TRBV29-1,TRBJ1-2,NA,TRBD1,TGCAGCGTTTCAGGACAGGGCTATGGCTACACCTTC,CSVSGQGYGYTF
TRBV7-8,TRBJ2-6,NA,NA,TGTGCCAGCAGCCACTATCAAGGCTCTGGGGCCAACGTCCTGACTTTC,CASSHYQGSGANVLTF
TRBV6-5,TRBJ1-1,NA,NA,TGTGCCACCTCGGACGGACATGAAGCTTTCTTT,CATSDGHEAFF
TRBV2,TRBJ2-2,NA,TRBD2,TGTGCCAGCAGTTCCAGCGGGATCAACACCGGGGAGCTGTTTTTT,CASSSSGINTGELFF
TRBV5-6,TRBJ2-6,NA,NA,TGTGCCAGCAGCTTGAGGGACATCTCTGGGGCCAACGTCCTGACTTTC,CASSLRDISGANVLTF
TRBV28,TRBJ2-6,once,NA,TGTGCCAGCAGTTTATGGGGGGCAGGTTTTCCTGGGGCCAACGTCCTGACTTTC,CASSLWGAGFPGANVLTF
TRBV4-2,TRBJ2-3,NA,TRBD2,TGTGCCAGCAGCCAAGGGGCTAGCGGGGGGGGTGATACGCAGTATTTT,CASSQGASGGGDTQYF
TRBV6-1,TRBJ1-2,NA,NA,TGTGCCAGCACGGAGCCCGGAAACTATGGCTACACCTTC,CASTEPGNYGYTF
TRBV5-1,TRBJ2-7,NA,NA,TGCGCCAGCAGCCTCGACACGGGACACCTCTCCGAGCAGTACTTC,CASSLDTGHLSEQYF
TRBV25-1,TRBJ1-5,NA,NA,TGTGCCAGCCCGAGGTGGGTGAATCAGCCCCAGCATTTT,CASPRWVNQPQHF